What follows describes a single T cell receptor (beta chain). Its binding antigen is unknown. Per-base quality was not reported, and no clone a single base away is much larger than it. Germline trimming amounts to 6 bases on V and 7 bases on J, with 9 as the count of junction bases outside the gene matches. CDR1 and CDR2, per the germline V gene, are MNHNS and SASEGT. The CDR3 covers 15 residues, taking in both the cysteine and the phenylalanine. The read is trimmed to its CDR3 DNA, 45 bases read in frame from base 1. The source of the sample is a study of graft-versus-host responses after intestinal transplantation (dated by TCRdb to the early 2020s). Background for the entire study: The transplants that recipients got were multivisceral, liver-intestinal, or isolated intestinal. A peak of at least 4% donor T cells among recipient peripheral blood mononuclear cells was the definition used for donor T cell macrochimerism. After intestinal transplantation, graft-versus-host and host-versus-graft alloreactive T cell clones in the graft, circulation and bone marrow were tracked using bulk TCR-beta CDR3 sequencing. Alloreactive clones were identified by sequencing pre-transplant mixed lymphocyte reaction products and comparing these products with unstimulated pre-transplant donor and recipient T cells. All recipients received anti-thymocyte globulin induction followed by maintenance tacrolimus and steroids for about three years. A cohort of around 25 intestinal transplant recipients, including one retransplant, was enrolled, and 3 patients lacking pretransplant specimens were excluded. Instead of going to the commercial service, samples from a few later patients were sequenced in-house on an Illumina MiSeq and processed with MiXCR. Overall results and qualifications from the work: GvH clones were found in recipient bone marrow, and some of the GvH clones appeared earlier in ileal mucosa or blood, which is consistent with an intestinal mucosal origin. Early after transplant, peak levels of circulating GvH clones were found to be associated with declines in HvG clones. The conclusions were limited by the relatively low number and heterogeneity of the intestinal transplant patients. Patients with donor T cell macrochimerism had high GvH to HvG T cell clonal ratios in their allografts.

Libraries came from the immunoSEQ multiplex PCR assay. For most patients, high-throughput TCR-beta CDR3 sequencing of genomic DNA was performed by Adaptive Biotechnologies. In the original analysis: Adaptive's ImmunoSEQ software supplied the TCR sequencing data for about 18 patients, while MiXCR and VDJtools were used to process a few other patients. CDR3 nucleotide sequences shared between donor and recipient were removed because their origin could not be assigned. Alloreactive clones required at least 2-fold expansion over unstimulated cells and minimum CFSE-low frequency of 0.002% (template counts) or 0.001% (read counts). Mappable clones were those detected in sequenced pre-transplant spleen, lymph node, or MLR CFSE-low populations of the donor or recipient. Cumulative frequency of alloreactive clones was calculated as a percentage of all sequences weighted by copy number. This is the immuneACCESS table as TCRdb keeps it, with only in-frame sequences that have V and J called. A part of the clones is gone; compared with another copy, unresolved V genes explain less than half, and the rest is unexplained. V and J calls and clone size come straight from that table; D and trimming were deduced from the DNA. Across this sample there are tens of thousands of clones, with approximately 93% seen only once. In total, the top ten clones hold about 0.54% of the sample.

In the first month after transplant, blood samples were collected up to 4 times, and after that at least monthly when available. This receptor was taken from a human patient who received an intestinal transplant, so some T cells may come from the graft donor. The chain couples TRBV6-1 to TRBJ2-1; 10 bases in the middle match TRBD1. Specimen: PBMCs, collected 156 days after intestinal transplant. The CDR3 region has the sequence CASRVGTGDENEQFF. The nucleotide sequence reads TGTGCCAGCAGAGTAGGGACAGGGGACGAGAATGAGCAGTTCTTC.